This T cell receptor beta chain is from a study of shared clonotypes between healthy human individuals. Whole-study context: Donor composition was two women and three men, aged 18 to 49. The study used three CD4 naive, three CD4 memory, two CD8 naive and one CD8 memory plate per donor. General study results and limits: Clonotype sharing among donors likely depends on sequencing depth. Represented genetic and exposure-history diversity was restricted by having few donors.

Germline values: CDR1 MDHEN, CDR2 SYDVKM. V lost 5 bases to trimming and J lost 8 bases, with 16 bases between them. CDR3 size: 14 residues. Concerning this clone: Its target is unknown.

Produced via immunoSEQ multiplex PCR; TCRdb's table is partial and in-frame only. The sample lists a few million clones; 93% were seen once. V gene TRBV28 combines with J gene TRBJ2-1; no reliable D call. Sequences were obtained from naive CD4+ T cells from PBMCs. The subset denotes: CD45RA+ positively selected. This sequence was found in a man aged 18 to 30 in good health. Some clones in this sample may be carry-over from other donors' samples. The CDR3 bases are TGTGCCAGCAGTGCCGCCGGGCCTTTGGATGAGCAGTTCTTC. Its translation: CASSAAGPLDEQFF.